These T cell receptor beta chains were read from a single sample in a study of blood T cell repertoires in COVID-19. The assay was immunoSEQ multiplex PCR, and TCRdb's table has in-frame clones only and misses some. This sample has hundreds of thousands of clones, with approximately 83% found just once. The sample comprised PBMCs or T cells enriched from blood (not recorded which). The receptors were gathered from a woman aged 45-65 years who had been exposed to COVID-19. CDR3s include the opening cysteine and the closing phenylalanine or tryptophan. Fields, in order: D gene, V gene, clone size, CDR3 length, J gene, CDR3 protein, CDR3 DNA. D genes are given only for firm matches. Clone size is stated in some rows and not others, as once, few, many or a class when expanded.

>.|TRBV7-8|.|15|TRBJ1-2
CASSLVQGGGNGYTF
TGTGCCAGCAGCTTAGTACAGGGCGGTGGGAATGGCTACACCTTC
>.|TRBV20-1|.|11|TRBJ1-1
CSARLPLEAFF
TGCAGTGCTAGATTACCTCTAGAAGCTTTCTTT
>TRBD1|TRBV19|.|13|TRBJ1-3
CASARTGENTIYF
TGTGCCAGTGCCCGGACAGGGGAAAACACCATATATTTT
>TRBD1|TRBV27|.|11|TRBJ2-7
CASTGGYEQYF
TGTGCCAGCACAGGGGGCTACGAGCAGTACTTC
>.|TRBV7-2|.|13|TRBJ2-3
CASSRGGGDTQYF
TGTGCCAGCAGCCGAGGGGGGGGAGATACGCAGTATTTT
>.|TRBV5-5|once|16|TRBJ2-7
CAGRDKGRGRNDEQYF
TGTGCCGGGAGGGACAAGGGCAGGGGGCGAAATGACGAGCAGTACTTC
>TRBD1|TRBV11-2|few|14|TRBJ1-2
CASSLAGDRVGYTF
TGTGCCAGCAGCTTAGCCGGCGACAGGGTGGGCTACACCTTC
>TRBD1|TRBV4-1|.|14|TRBJ2-2
CASTADRAGGELFF
TGCGCCAGCACCGCCGACAGGGCCGGCGGGGAGCTGTTTTTT
>TRBD1|TRBV11-2|.|15|TRBJ2-1
CASSLAQGAGDEQFF
TGTGCCAGCAGCTTAGCCCAGGGGGCGGGCGATGAGCAGTTCTTC
>TRBD1|TRBV7-9|.|16|TRBJ1-3
CASSPRDRGAGNTIYF
TGTGCCAGCAGCCCCCGGGACAGGGGAGCTGGAAACACCATATATTTT
>TRBD1|TRBV19|once|14|TRBJ1-1
CASSERQGRTEAFF
TGTGCCAGTAGTGAACGACAGGGGAGGACTGAAGCTTTCTTT
>TRBD1|TRBV27|few|13|TRBJ1-2
CASQGQGVYGYTF
TGTGCCAGCCAAGGACAGGGGGTCTATGGCTACACCTTC
>.|TRBV29-1|few|13|TRBJ1-1
CSARNVEYTEAFF
TGCAGCGCCCGGAACGTGGAGTACACTGAAGCTTTCTTT
>.|TRBV5-4|.|13|TRBJ1-5
CASSLSPTGLKHF
TGTGCCAGCAGCTTAAGTCCCACAGGGCTAAAGCATTTT
>TRBD2|TRBV5-1|.|15|TRBJ2-3
CASSLGGSGGDTQYF
TGCGCCAGCAGCTTGGGCGGTAGCGGGGGAGATACGCAGTATTTT
>.|TRBV7-3|.|14|TRBJ2-7
CASSSSGAQNEQYF
TGTGCCAGCAGCTCTTCAGGGGCGCAGAACGAGCAGTACTTC
>.|TRBV7-9|.|12|TRBJ2-7
CASSSTGNGQYF
TGTGCCAGCAGCTCGACAGGCAACGGGCAGTACTTC
>.|TRBV5-1|many|16|TRBJ2-1
CASSPGNTGYHNEQFF
TGCGCCAGCAGCCCCGGAAACACAGGGTACCACAATGAGCAGTTCTTC